Listed below are T cell receptor beta chains from one sample, sequenced in a study of CD8 T cells in Susac syndrome. Each CDR3 protein gets one entry after TCRdb re-called the immunoSEQ multiplex PCR reads with MiXCR. The sample holds 50,000 or so distinct CDR3 sequences, over 90% seen once. Sequencing input: CD8+ T cells from PBMCs. The receptors derive from a human donor in good health. The CDR3 runs from the conserved cysteine through the conserved F or W. D genes are given only for firm matches. Where a row states a size, it is once, few, many or the class of an expanded clone; other rows omit it.

D gene	V gene	clone size	J gene	CDR3 DNA	CDR3 protein
TRBD1	TRBV29-1	NA	TRBJ1-2	TGCAGCGTTGGACAGGGAGGGATATATGGCTACACCTTC	CSVGQGGIYGYTF
NA	TRBV29-1	NA	TRBJ2-7	TGCAGCGTTGAAGCCCCCCAGGGAAGCTCCTACGAGCAGTACTTC	CSVEAPQGSSYEQYF
NA	TRBV20-1	NA	TRBJ2-1	TGCAGTGCTAGAGATTGGGGTAGCTTGTCGGGGGAGCAGTTCTTC	CSARDWGSLSGEQFF
TRBD2	TRBV11-2	NA	TRBJ2-1	TGTGCCAGCAGCTCTTGGACTAGCGTCAACAATGAGCAGTTCTTC	CASSSWTSVNNEQFF
NA	TRBV3-1	NA	TRBJ1-1	TGTGCCAGCAGCCAAGATCGCAGGGTCGCTGAAACTTTCTTT	CASSQDRRVAETFF
NA	TRBV7-9	NA	TRBJ1-2	TGTGCCAGCAGCTCTCCGGGAGAATATGGCTACACCTTC	CASSSPGEYGYTF
NA	TRBV5-6	NA	TRBJ1-5	TGTGCCAGCAGCTCGTACGAAGGGGAAGGGGGAAATCAGCCCCAGCATTTT	CASSSYEGEGGNQPQHF
TRBD2	TRBV4-3	NA	TRBJ2-1	TGCGCCAGCAGCCGCGAGACTAGCGGGGAGTGGGTGGCGTACAATGAGCAGTTCTTC	CASSRETSGEWVAYNEQFF
NA	TRBV3-1	NA	TRBJ2-4	TGTGCCAGCAGCCAAGATCCGTATCGGGGCGGGAAAAACATTCAGTACTTC	CASSQDPYRGGKNIQYF
TRBD2	TRBV4-3	NA	TRBJ2-1	TGCGCCAGCAGCCAAGATCGAGGGGGCACTAGCGGGAGCCCCAGGGTCTTC	CASSQDRGGTSGSPRVF
TRBD2	TRBV30	NA	TRBJ2-7	TGTGCCTGGAGTGTGGCTAGCGGGAGCGAGCAGTACTTC	CAWSVASGSEQYF
TRBD2	TRBV9	NA	TRBJ2-1	TGTGCCAGCAGCTCCGGGACTAGCGCCGACAATGAGCAGTTCTTC	CASSSGTSADNEQFF
NA	TRBV7-9	NA	TRBJ2-7	TGTGCCAGCAGCCCTCCGACCTCAGACTACGAGCAGTACTTC	CASSPPTSDYEQYF
TRBD2	TRBV7-9	NA	TRBJ2-7	TGTGCCAGCAGCTTAACCCTAGCGGTCTACGAGCAGTACTTC	CASSLTLAVYEQYF
TRBD2	TRBV5-4	once	TRBJ2-7	TGTGCCAGCAGCGCCATGACTAGCGGGAGGATCGGGGGTGGCTACGAGCAGTACTTC	CASSAMTSGRIGGGYEQYF
TRBD2	TRBV4-3	NA	TRBJ2-5	TGCGCCAGCAGCCAAGATGGGACTAGCGGGCAAGAGACCCAGTACTTC	CASSQDGTSGQETQYF
TRBD1	TRBV6-5	NA	TRBJ2-5	TGTGCCAGCAGTTACGGGACAGGGGGCCCCCAAGAGACCCAGTACTTC	CASSYGTGGPQETQYF
TRBD2	TRBV7-9	NA	TRBJ2-6	TGTGCCAGCAGCTTCCCAGCGGGAGCCAGCTCTGGGGCCAACGTCCTGACTTTC	CASSFPAGASSGANVLTF
NA	TRBV27	NA	TRBJ2-1	TGTGCCAGCAGTTTCCCGCTCAATGAGCAGTTCTTC	CASSFPLNEQFF
TRBD2	TRBV3-1	NA	TRBJ2-5	TGTGCCGGACTAGCGGGGATGAGGGGGGGAGAGACCCAGTACTTC	CAGLAGMRGGETQYF
NA	TRBV6-2/TRBV6-3	NA	TRBJ1-4	TGTGCCAGCAGTTGGAACCCAAGAGAAAAACTGTTTTTT	CASSWNPREKLFF
TRBD1	TRBV20-1	NA	TRBJ1-2	TGCAGTGCTAGAGGGGGGGACAGGACCTATGGCTACACCTTC	CSARGGDRTYGYTF
NA	TRBV27	NA	TRBJ2-6	TGTGCCAGCAGTTTGGGGACTCAGCTCTCTGGGGCCAACGTCCTGACTTTC	CASSLGTQLSGANVLTF
NA	TRBV3-1	NA	TRBJ1-1	TGTGCCAGCAGCCAAGATGTGGGTACTGAAGCTTTCTTT	CASSQDVGTEAFF
TRBD2	TRBV7-9	NA	TRBJ2-7	TGTGCCAGCAGCCTGCTTAGCGGGAGGGCCGCACACGAGCAGTACTTC	CASSLLSGRAAHEQYF
TRBD1	TRBV7-6	NA	TRBJ2-7	TGTGCCAGCAGCTTAGGGCCGGGACAGGGAACCTACGAGCAGTACTTC	CASSLGPGQGTYEQYF
NA	TRBV14	NA	TRBJ1-4	TGTGCCAGCAGTGCGGACAGTGTCAATGAAAAACTGTTTTTT	CASSADSVNEKLFF
TRBD2	TRBV5-1	NA	TRBJ2-1	TGCGCCAGCAGCTTTGGGGTTCTAGCGGGGGAACCCTACAATGAGCAGTTCTTC	CASSFGVLAGEPYNEQFF
TRBD2	TRBV20-1	NA	TRBJ2-7	TGCAGTGCGCGTCGGGGGGAGCCCTACGAGCAGTACTTC	CSARRGEPYEQYF
NA	TRBV6-5	NA	TRBJ2-3	TGTGCCAGCAGTCCTAACGCGGGAGATACGCAGTATTTT	CASSPNAGDTQYF
NA	TRBV5-6	NA	TRBJ2-7	TGTGCCAGCACCCACGGGACTCAATTCTACGAGCAGTACTTC	CASTHGTQFYEQYF
NA	TRBV11-2	NA	TRBJ2-7	TGTGCCAGCAGCTTAGTTATGGGCCAGTACTTC	CASSLVMGQYF
NA	TRBV13	NA	TRBJ2-1	TGTGCCAGCAGCTTAGTCCGCAATGAGCAGTTCTTC	CASSLVRNEQFF
NA	TRBV20-1	NA	TRBJ2-2	TGCAGTGCGGTCCGGGACTTAAACACCGGGGAGCTGTTTTTT	CSAVRDLNTGELFF
NA	TRBV7-9	NA	TRBJ2-5	TGTGCCAGCAGCTTAGATTCAGAACAAAAGTACTTC	CASSLDSEQKYF
TRBD2	TRBV4-1	NA	TRBJ2-7	TGCGCCAGCAGCCAAGGAACTAGCGGGAGTGGCTACGAGCAGTACTTC	CASSQGTSGSGYEQYF
TRBD1	TRBV14	NA	TRBJ2-1	TGTGCCAGCAGCCAACATTTCGGACAGGGGGACAACAATGAGCAGTTCTTC	CASSQHFGQGDNNEQFF
TRBD2	TRBV6-2/TRBV6-3	few	TRBJ2-7	TGTGCCTCCGTTGGACTAGCGGGAAACTACGAGCAGTACTTC	CASVGLAGNYEQYF
TRBD2	TRBV4-1	NA	TRBJ2-7	TGCGCCAGCAGCCACCCGGGTCCGTCCGGGACTAGCGGGCCCGAAATTGTTTACGAGCAGTACTTC	CASSHPGPSGTSGPEIVYEQYF
TRBD2	TRBV7-9	NA	TRBJ2-7	TGTGCCAGCAGCTTAGGACCGGGACTAGAGGCGGAGCAGTACTTC	CASSLGPGLEAEQYF
NA	TRBV29-1	NA	TRBJ1-3	TGCAGCGTTGAAGAGGGGGCCGGGATTGGAAACACCATATATTTT	CSVEEGAGIGNTIYF